This T cell receptor beta chain was documented in a study of blood T cell repertoires in COVID-19. The method was immunoSEQ multiplex PCR; TCRdb's version includes in-frame clones alone and lacks a portion of them. The table records fewer than 250,000 clones, around 80% of them present only once. CDR3 length: 16 residues. This chain connects TRBV21-1 to TRBJ2-7; TRBD2, the table's D call, lacks a check against the DNA. TRBV21-1 is a documented pseudogene. The receptor comes from a woman over 75 with COVID-19, enrolled during active disease. Sequences were obtained from peripheral blood. The CDR3 here is CASSKDSSGSSYEQYV. CDR3 DNA: TGTGCCAGCAGCAAAGATTCTAGCGGTAGCTCCTACGAGCAGTACGTC.